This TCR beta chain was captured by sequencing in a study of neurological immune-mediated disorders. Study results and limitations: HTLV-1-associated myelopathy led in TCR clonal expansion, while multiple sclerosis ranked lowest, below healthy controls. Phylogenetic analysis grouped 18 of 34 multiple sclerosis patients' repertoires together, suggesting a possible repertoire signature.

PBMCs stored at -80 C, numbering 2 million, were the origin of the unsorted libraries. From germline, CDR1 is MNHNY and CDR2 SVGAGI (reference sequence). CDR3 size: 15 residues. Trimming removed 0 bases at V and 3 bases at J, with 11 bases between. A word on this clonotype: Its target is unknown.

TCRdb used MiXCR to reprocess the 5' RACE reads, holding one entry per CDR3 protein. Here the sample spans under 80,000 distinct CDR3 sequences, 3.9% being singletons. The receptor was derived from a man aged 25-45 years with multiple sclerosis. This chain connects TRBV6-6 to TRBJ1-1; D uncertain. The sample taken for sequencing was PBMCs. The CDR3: CASSYSIGRYTEAFF. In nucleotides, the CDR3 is TGTGCCAGCAGTTACTCGATAGGTCGCTACACTGAAGCTTTCTTT.